This T cell receptor beta chain was found in a study of cytomegalovirus exposure and HLA in healthy donors (TCRdb year 2017). Regarding the complete study: In an earlier analysis of some 610 of the donors, 276 Gb of sequence data and 90 million to 120 million unique TCR beta sequences from 180 million or so T cells were reported. An early release that covered fewer than 750 HLA-typed donors contained around 300 gigabases of sequencing data and tens of millions of unique TCR sequences. Among the approximately 400 genotyped donors, around 81% belonged to the genetic ancestry cluster associated with self-reported Caucasian donors. The aim of the study was to test whether cataloging public T cell receptors could identify signatures of past pathogen exposure. The study profiled the T cell repertoires of under 850 subjects by immunosequencing and related them to cytomegalovirus serostatus. Along with the approximately 620-subject first cohort, a separate validation cohort of around 120 different subjects was used. To predict cytomegalovirus infection status, the study combined high-throughput TCR immunosequencing, statistical association of individual TCRs with disease status, and machine learning. To study patterns of TCR occurrence, a later analysis re-analyzed previously published TCR beta repertoires from hundreds of donors and added high-resolution HLA genotyping. In the later analysis, no new phenotypic data were used to find candidate immune exposures; instead, reliance was placed on TCR beta sequences and their occurrence across donors. In an earlier analysis of more than 550 of the donors, high-throughput TCR beta sequencing was used to judge whether each TCR beta V gene segment behaved as functional or pseudogenic. Donor age, sex, ethnicity and CMV serostatus were compiled together with the repertoire data. A later genetic analysis took genome-wide SNP genotypes for about 55% of the 666 donors and used that subset as a discovery cohort. Every repertoire in the discovery cohort had been generated on one and the same sequencing platform. Both class I and class II loci were covered by HLA typing, at four-digit resolution. Typing coverage varied by locus: roughly 620-630 donors for A, B, C, DRB1 and DQB1; under 550 for DQA1; approximately 570 for DPA1; roughly 450 for DPB1. Because of strong linkage in the cohort, roughly 5 DR-DQ haplotypes were treated as single units for association and clustering. On average, around 200,000 unique TCR beta nucleotide sequences were sequenced per donor among 300 to 500 genotyped donors of the cohort, with 15% to 20% of those sequences being non-productive. Findings and caveats that apply to the study as a whole: Because the 87-base-pair reads could not distinguish some IMGT-functional V segments, including TRBV6-2 and TRBV6-3, those segments were excluded. For the cohort, immune exposure information was limited to CMV serostatus. In a later genetic analysis, a missense DCLRE1C variant was associated with V-gene and J-gene trimming of TCR beta chains, and the association was replicated in an independent cohort. In a later analysis, HLA-associated TCR beta chains were found to be more clonally expanded and to have lower generation probabilities than equally common non-associated chains. According to a later analysis, most CMV-associated TCR beta chains appeared to be HLA-restricted, and the HLA associations seemed to be driven largely by CMV exposure. In an earlier analysis of roughly 560 of the donors, most TCR beta V segments were observed in productive rearrangements about 90% or about 30% of the time, broadly matching IMGT annotations. A later genetic analysis reported fewer N-insertions in productive TCRs among donors in an Asian-associated ancestry cluster than the roughly 720-donor mean. In a later analysis, the rate of TCR association differed among HLA loci, with DRB1 alleles having the most associated TCRs and HLA-C alleles having the fewest. A further reported finding was that TCR beta sequences accurately predicted the HLA-A and HLA-B alleles for most subjects in the first cohort. In a later analysis, several top co-occurrence clusters were reported to appear linked to parvovirus B19, influenza, CMV and Epstein-Barr virus. A cluster of highly shared sequence variants was judged likely to be a technical artifact of the sequencing pipeline. A later analysis associated some 17,000 TCR beta sequences with specific HLA alleles at a false discovery rate of 0.05. Because counts were too low, about 17 rarely observed V segments, including chromosome 9 orphons, were excluded from the earlier analysis of under 650 of the donors. While some public TCRs were present in many individuals, most TCR sequences turned up only very rarely across donors. The presence/absence analyses assumed that sequencing depth was roughly uniform across donors, and that assumption may not be true. HLA typing was unavailable for some donors at each locus, so association tests used only the typed subset. Only TCR beta chains were sequenced in this cohort, and the absence of alpha or paired-chain data limited detectable features. Correlated functional status among segregating V segments might reflect linkage disequilibrium, but an unknown experimental factor could not be ruled out. When HLA alleles, especially DR and DQ, strongly co-occurred, TCR associations were difficult to assign to individual alleles. A few of the identified cytomegalovirus-associated TCR beta chains were confirmed in vitro to be specific for cytomegalovirus antigens. The classifier was reported to diagnose cytomegalovirus status with high specificity and sensitivity in both the original and validation cohorts. In the study, 150 to 200 TCR beta chains were listed as associated with cytomegalovirus. The authors suggested that the approach could potentially be extended to other disease states and immunological phenotypes.

Details on this clone: Its specific antigen is unknown. Base qualities are not recorded, but no much larger clone differs from it by a single base.

The cohort comprised around 690 healthy bone marrow donors. All cohort members were sampled while nominally healthy, although unrecorded immune exposures were likely present. The donor was CMV seropositive and was included in the group of 250 to 350 seropositive cohort members. A peripheral blood sample was provided by each donor, and peripheral blood mononuclear cells were used for TCR beta sequencing. The Qiagen DNeasy Blood Extraction Kit was used to extract genomic DNA from the blood cell samples. CDR1 and CDR2 (MNHEY, SMNVEV) derive from the germline V gene (reference sequence). The germline ends are 12 bases apart after V is trimmed by 10 bases and J by 5 bases. The CDR3 spans 11 residues, from the cysteine through the phenylalanine. This entry keeps only the CDR3 DNA: 33 bases, framed from base 1. Library construction relied on the immunoSEQ multiplex PCR assay. The multiplex PCR relied on a mix of 60 forward primers for TCR Vbeta segments and 13 reverse primers for TCR Jbeta segments. The CDR3 region of rearranged TCR beta genes was amplified from genomic DNA with a multiplex PCR assay. Amplified TCR beta libraries were sequenced as 87-base-pair reads on the Illumina HiSeq System. In the source study's methods: In a later analysis, some 80 million unique TCR beta chains were counted across the roughly 610 repertoires, and about 9.9 million of these chains were shared by at least two donors. Raw reads were error-corrected and collapsed into unique sequences with a nearest-neighbor algorithm that merged closely related sequences to remove PCR and sequencing errors. Alignment of CDR3 sequences to IMGT reference sequences was used to assign V, D and J gene segments. Each retained sequence needed at least a six-nucleotide match to both a V gene segment and a J gene segment. A rearrangement was called productive if the CDR3 had no stop codons and remained in frame with V and J, and every other rearrangement was called non-productive. CDR3 was defined by IMGT convention, running from the second conserved V-encoded cysteine to the conserved J-encoded phenylalanine. In an earlier analysis of more than 550 of the donors, sequences lacking an unambiguous match to a single V gene segment were excluded. An earlier analysis of around 600 of the donors classified V segments as functional when productive rearrangements were above 56.7% and as segregating when the standard deviation between donors was above 5%. A statistical classification framework was built to diagnose cytomegalovirus status from the catalog of TCR beta chain sequences. In a later analysis, TCR nucleotide sequences were compared against IMGT/GENE-DB human TR gene sequences so that V and J genes could be assigned. Using the TCRdist pipeline, a later analysis assigned CDR3 sequences along with most-parsimonious VDJ recombination scenarios. In a later analysis, every TCR beta chain was defined by the combination of its CDR3 amino acid sequence and its V-gene family, and reads without a unique V-gene family were dropped. A later analysis removed 450 to 600 highly shared, low-generation-probability nucleotide sequences to deal with suspected cross-contamination and a sequencing artifact. In a later analysis, a clonal expansion index for each public chain was calculated from normalized within-repertoire ranks of inferred template counts. A later analysis computed generation probabilities with a VDJ recombination model fitted to out-of-frame rearrangements, and checked the results against IGoR. In a later analysis, TCR-TCR, TCR-HLA and TCR-CMV co-occurrence was scored with hypergeometric tests, and a repertoire-size bias correction was applied to TCR pairs. In a later analysis, false discovery rates were estimated by permuting HLA or CMV assignments 20 times. A later analysis grouped co-occurring TCRs with DBSCAN, adding TCRdist sequence similarity when clustering within HLA-allele-positive subsets. Repertoires with fewer than 30,000 or more than 120,000 public chains were left out of co-occurrence clustering, as were four to six repertoires with anomalous nucleotide sharing. TCRdb took over this immuneACCESS table, retaining in-frame rearrangements with V and J assigned. Such tables are incomplete; in checked studies, under half of the missing clones stem from an unresolved V gene, and the remainder is unexplained. That table supplies the V and J calls and clone size; D and trimming were determined from the DNA. The sample has approximately 150,000 clones on record, approximately 80% of them singletons. Of the sample, around a tenth falls within the top ten clones.

Input material: PBMCs. The chain uses TRBV27 and TRBJ2-7; the D gene is perhaps TRBD1, from 5 matching bases. The receptor was isolated from a man between 18 and 29 years old in good health and CMV-seropositive. The CDR3 corresponds to CATQGFHEQYF. The DNA reads as follows: TGTGCCACTCAGGGATTCCACGAGCAGTACTTC.